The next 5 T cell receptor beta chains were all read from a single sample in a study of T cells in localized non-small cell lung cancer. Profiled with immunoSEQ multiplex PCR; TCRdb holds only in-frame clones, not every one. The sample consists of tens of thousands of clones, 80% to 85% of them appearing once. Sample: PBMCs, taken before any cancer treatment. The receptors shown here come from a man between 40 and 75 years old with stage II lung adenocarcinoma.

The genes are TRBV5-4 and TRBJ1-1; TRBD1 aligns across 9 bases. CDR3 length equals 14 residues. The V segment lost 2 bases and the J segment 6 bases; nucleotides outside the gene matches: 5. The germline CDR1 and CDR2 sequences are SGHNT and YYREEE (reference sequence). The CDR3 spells CASSFDRGGPEAFF. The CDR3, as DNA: TGTGCCAGCAGCTTTGACAGGGGGGGTCCTGAAGCTTTCTTT.

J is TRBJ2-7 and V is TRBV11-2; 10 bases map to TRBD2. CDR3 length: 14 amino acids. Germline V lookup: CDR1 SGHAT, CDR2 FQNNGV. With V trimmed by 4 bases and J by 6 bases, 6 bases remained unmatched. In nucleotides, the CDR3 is TGTGCCAGCAGCTCGTCAGCGGGGGGGCGCGAGCAGTACTTC. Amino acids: CASSSSAGGREQYF.

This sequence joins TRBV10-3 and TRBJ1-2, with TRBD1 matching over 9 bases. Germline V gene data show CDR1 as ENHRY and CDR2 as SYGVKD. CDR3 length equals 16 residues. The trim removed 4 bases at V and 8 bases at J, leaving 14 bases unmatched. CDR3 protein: CAISASTGTGFDGYTF. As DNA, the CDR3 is TGTGCCATCAGTGCTAGTACCGGGACAGGGTTTGACGGCTACACCTTC.

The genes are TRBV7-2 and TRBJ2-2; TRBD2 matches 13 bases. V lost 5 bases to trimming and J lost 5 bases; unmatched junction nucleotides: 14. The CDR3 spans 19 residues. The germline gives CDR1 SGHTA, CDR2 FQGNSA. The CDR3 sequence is CASSLVELLAGGGTGELFF. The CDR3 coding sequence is TGTGCCAGCAGCCTCGTCGAATTACTAGCGGGAGGGGGAACCGGGGAGCTGTTTTTT.

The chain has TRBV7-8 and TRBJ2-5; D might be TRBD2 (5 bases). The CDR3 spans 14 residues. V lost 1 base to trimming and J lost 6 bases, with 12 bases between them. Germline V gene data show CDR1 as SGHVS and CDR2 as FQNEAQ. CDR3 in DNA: TGTGCCAGCAGCTTAGGTCGGGGTGGGCAGACCCAGTACTTC. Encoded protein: CASSLGRGGQTQYF.